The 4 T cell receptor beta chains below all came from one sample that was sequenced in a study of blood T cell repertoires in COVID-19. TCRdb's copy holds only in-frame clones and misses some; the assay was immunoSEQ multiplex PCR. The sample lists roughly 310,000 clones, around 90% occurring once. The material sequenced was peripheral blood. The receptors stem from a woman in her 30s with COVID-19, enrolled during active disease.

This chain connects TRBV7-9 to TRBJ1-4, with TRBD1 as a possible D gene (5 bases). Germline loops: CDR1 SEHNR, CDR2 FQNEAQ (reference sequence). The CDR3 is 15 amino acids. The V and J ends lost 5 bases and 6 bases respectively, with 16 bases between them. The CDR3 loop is CASSPRMGEDEKLFF. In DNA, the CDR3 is TGTGCCAGCAGCCCTCGGATGGGGGAGGATGAAAAACTGTTTTTT.

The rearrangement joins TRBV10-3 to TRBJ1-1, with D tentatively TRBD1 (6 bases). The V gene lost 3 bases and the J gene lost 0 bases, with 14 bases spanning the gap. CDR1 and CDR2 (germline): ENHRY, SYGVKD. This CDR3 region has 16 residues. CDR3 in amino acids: CAISETGYLMNTEAFF. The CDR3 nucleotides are TGTGCCATCAGTGAAACAGGGTATCTGATGAACACTGAAGCTTTCTTT.

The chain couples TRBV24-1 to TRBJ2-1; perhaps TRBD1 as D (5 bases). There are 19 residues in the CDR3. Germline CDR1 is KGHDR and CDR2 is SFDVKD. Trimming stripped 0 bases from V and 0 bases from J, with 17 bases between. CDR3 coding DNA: TGTGCCACCAGTGATTTGCAGTCAGGGATACAGCCCTCCTACAATGAGCAGTTCTTC. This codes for CATSDLQSGIQPSYNEQFF.

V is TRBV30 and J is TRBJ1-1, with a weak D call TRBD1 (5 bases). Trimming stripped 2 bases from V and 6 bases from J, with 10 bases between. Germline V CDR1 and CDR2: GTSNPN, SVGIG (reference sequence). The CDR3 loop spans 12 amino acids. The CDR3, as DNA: TGTGCCTGGAGTTACGGACACCCTGAAGCTTTCTTT. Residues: CAWSYGHPEAFF.